Included here is one T cell receptor beta chain sequence, with context. These data originate in a study of blood T cell repertoires in COVID-19. Study-level information: Samples came from the United States, Italy and Spain, spanning acute and convalescent COVID-19.

The trim removed 5 bases at V and 5 bases at J, leaving 4 bases unmatched. Per germline, CDR1 SEHNR and CDR2 FQNEAQ (reference sequence). The CDR3 extends over 15 amino acids. Measured with immunoSEQ multiplex PCR; TCRdb has only the in-frame clones, and not every one. The repertoire has under 250,000 clones, approximately 83% of them found once; the top ten carry about 9%. The TCR was taken from a man older than 75 with acute or convalescent COVID-19. Sample: peripheral blood. The chain couples TRBV7-9 to TRBJ2-3, with 13 bases matching TRBD2. CDR3 bases: TGTGCCAGCAGCCGGACTAGCGGGAGAGGAGATACGCAGTATTTT. This sequence encodes CASSRTSGRGDTQYF.